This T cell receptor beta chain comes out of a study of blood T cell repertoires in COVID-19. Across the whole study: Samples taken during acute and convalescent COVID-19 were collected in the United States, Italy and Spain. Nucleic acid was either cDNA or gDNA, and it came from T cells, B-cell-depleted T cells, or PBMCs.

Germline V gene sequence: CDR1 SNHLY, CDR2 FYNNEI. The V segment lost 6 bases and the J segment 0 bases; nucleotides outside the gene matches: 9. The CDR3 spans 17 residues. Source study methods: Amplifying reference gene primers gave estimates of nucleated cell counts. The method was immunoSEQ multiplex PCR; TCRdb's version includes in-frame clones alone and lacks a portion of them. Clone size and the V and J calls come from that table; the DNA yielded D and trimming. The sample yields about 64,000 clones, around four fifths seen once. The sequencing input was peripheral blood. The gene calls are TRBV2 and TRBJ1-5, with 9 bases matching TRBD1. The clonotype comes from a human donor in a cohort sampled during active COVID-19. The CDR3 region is CASRPGQGRYSNQPQHF. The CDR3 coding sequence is TGTGCCAGCAGGCCAGGACAGGGGAGGTATAGCAATCAGCCCCAGCATTTT.